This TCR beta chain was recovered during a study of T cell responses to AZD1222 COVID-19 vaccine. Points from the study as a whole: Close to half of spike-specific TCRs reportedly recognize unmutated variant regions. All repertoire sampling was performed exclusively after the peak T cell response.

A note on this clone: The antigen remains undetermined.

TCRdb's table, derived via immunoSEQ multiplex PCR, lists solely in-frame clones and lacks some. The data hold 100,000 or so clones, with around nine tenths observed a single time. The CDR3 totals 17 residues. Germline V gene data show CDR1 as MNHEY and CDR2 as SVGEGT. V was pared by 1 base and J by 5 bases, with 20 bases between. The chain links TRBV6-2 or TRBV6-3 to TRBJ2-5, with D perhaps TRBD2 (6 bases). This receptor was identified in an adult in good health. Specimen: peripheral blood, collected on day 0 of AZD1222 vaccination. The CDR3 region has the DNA TGTGCCAGCAGTTACTTTATATTGGCAGGCGGAGGGGAGACCCAGTACTTC. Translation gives CASSYFILAGGGETQYF.